This record concerns one T cell receptor beta chain sequence. Sequencing was performed with immunoSEQ multiplex PCR; in TCRdb, only in-frame clones are kept and a portion is missing. The table lists roughly 430,000 clones, 88% of them singletons, with over 2% in the top ten. Participants, roughly 18 to 89 years old, spanned approximately 25 US areas. Allocation to cohorts depended on clinical history reported by the participants. Trimming pared 3 bases from V and 11 bases from J, leaving 13 bases between. The CDR3 sequence is 12 residues long. This entry belongs to a study of blood T cell repertoires in COVID-19. Study-level background: Collection of acute and convalescent COVID-19 samples took place in the United States, Italy and Spain. Sources were T cells, B-cell-depleted T cells, or PBMCs; the material itself was cDNA or gDNA.

The V and J genes are TRBV12-3 or TRBV12-4 and TRBJ1-1; the D is unclear. This receptor was identified in a woman between 40 and 50 years old with acute COVID-19. Sequenced input: PBMCs or T cells enriched from blood (not recorded which). Written as DNA, the CDR3 is TGTGCCAGCAGTTTGGAGCAGAAGGAGGCTTTCTTT. It yields the protein CASSLEQKEAFF.